The sequence of this T cell receptor beta chain was determined in a study of regulatory T cells in long-lasting Graves disease (dated by TCRdb to about 2021). Turning to the overall study: In the newly diagnosed Graves' disease group, patients had been taking antithyroid drugs for less than 3 months. This study used TCR sequencing and RNA sequencing of peripheral blood to compare persistent Graves' disease patients against newly diagnosed Graves' disease patients. The study was registered as a clinical trial and conducted in China. A total of roughly 33 samples were covered by TCR sequencing, comprising around 13 persistent and approximately 20 newly diagnosed Graves' disease patients.

Points the paper makes about the study in general: Only the TCR beta chain was sequenced and analyzed. More public clonotypes were shared among persistent patients (about 2,800) than among newly diagnosed patients (approximately 930). TRBV28, TRBJ1-2 and TRBJ2-5 were preferentially used in persistent disease, while TRBV20-1 and TRBJ2-1 were favored in newly diagnosed disease. Compared with newly diagnosed patients, persistent Graves' disease patients had lower TCR Shannon entropy and fewer highly expanded clones, which suggests clonal expansion. Peripheral blood alone was examined, since thyroid tissue, which constituted the primary lesion, could not be accessed. The small sample size was acknowledged by the authors as a limitation that may reduce accuracy.

Libraries were built with multiplex PCR. Sequencing was carried out with an Illumina HiSeq 4000. CDR3 regions were amplified by Arm-PCR with iRepertoire HTBI primers to construct TCR beta libraries. Gel purification was performed on PCR products prior to sequencing. The authors' analysis ran thus. Gene usage analysis of CDR3 amino acid clonotypes used the approximately 62 TRBV and 11 to 15 TRBJ segments found across samples. Filtered high-quality paired reads were merged into contigs using COPE and FqMerger. Contigs were aligned with BLAST to IMGT TRBV, TRBD and TRBJ reference genes, and CDR3 was defined per IMGT. Any clonotype with a frequency above 0.1% was counted as a highly expanded clone. Shannon entropy was used to measure repertoire diversity, and the Gini coefficient was used to measure V-J evenness. Clonotypes shared by more than one individual were considered public. TCRdb reworked the public reads: Q25 trimming with fastp, MiXCR clone assembly, productive beta chains retained. Each CDR3 protein gets just one entry, which takes the most common genes and DNA from the rows behind it. These V and J calls are TCRdb output, not the study's own analysis. The sample table records more than 450,000 distinct CDR3 sequences; roughly 17% of these occur just once. The top ten hold 9.5% to 15% of the sample.

The meaning of the sample's time point label: newly diagnosed GD, antithyroid drugs for less than 3 months. For both TCR sequencing and RNA sequencing, RNA was extracted from PBMCs using TRIzol. The diagnosis of Graves' disease was made according to American Thyroid Association guidelines. Patients were recruited from an endocrinology department in Xi'an, China. Each patient gave 8.5 to 9.5 milliliters of peripheral blood, collected in an EDTA anticoagulant tube. PBMCs were isolated by Ficoll Paque Plus density gradient separation without further T cell sorting. An Agilent 2100 Bioanalyzer and agarose gel were used to assess RNA quality, and a NanoDrop 2000 was used to measure RNA concentration. In this sample, this clonotype turned up many times. Its antigen has not been determined. No base qualities exist here, and no much larger clone lies one base off it. Here V drops 0 bases and J drops 10 bases, and the junction holds 2 bases not matched to any gene. The cysteine opens and the phenylalanine closes a CDR3 of 13 amino acids. The retained sequence is limited to the CDR3, 39 bases, with the frame set at the first base. The germline V gene provides CDR1 SGHTA and CDR2 FQGNSA.

The same sample was also used in a study of T cells in Graves' hyperthyroidism and ophthalmopathy. In that second paper, the authors write: A patient counted as having stable Graves' hyperthyroidism if no progression to ophthalmopathy occurred over 18 months of follow-up. Hyperthyroidism patients were newly diagnosed, had a disease duration of under 2 months, and were aged 18 to 65 years. Patients with uncontrolled infections, other autoimmune diseases, pregnancy or lactation were excluded. Diagnoses relied on clinical symptoms, serum thyroxine and TRAb, thyroid ultrasound and orbital computed tomography. The first round of RT-PCR for the TCR CDR3 was performed with the HTBI primer set and the Qiagen OneStep RT-PCR kit. Most expanded thyroid clonotypes (frequency above 0.001) were also found in blood, which suggests that blood repertoires may mirror thyroid immune responses. Ophthalmopathy was separated from stable hyperthyroidism by a 13 V-J signature model, with approximately 89% sensitivity and approximately 81% specificity obtained in cross-validation and 80%/75% obtained in testing. During validation, the model predicted progression to ophthalmopathy a median of approximately six months ahead of onset, with 60% to 71% sensitivity and under 85% specificity. A discovery cohort of around 98 patients, about 44 with Graves' ophthalmopathy and roughly 59 with stable Graves' hyperthyroidism, was used to find distinguishing TCR V-J signatures. Prospective prediction of ophthalmopathy was tested in an independent validation cohort of fewer than 20 hyperthyroidism patients and around 16 patients who later progressed to ophthalmopathy. The 75 to 100 discovery patients were randomly split 7:3 into training and test sets. In addition, the study compared T-cell repertoires in thyroid tissue and in blood from about six Graves' hyperthyroidism patients. Following sampling, methimazole starting at 30 mg daily was given to hyperthyroidism patients, and high-dose intravenous methylprednisolone was given to ophthalmopathy patients. A second multiplex PCR round built the libraries, followed by size selection and purification. The libraries were sequenced on an Illumina HiSeq2000 using paired-end 100 bp reads. Raw data were processed with SOAPnuke, discarding reads with adapters, uncalled bases, mean Phred below 15, or no exact constant-primer or identifier match. COPE v1.2.5 was used to merge high-quality paired reads, and clonotypes were defined as unique nucleotide sequences. MiTCR v1.1 was used to align the clonotypes against IMGT TRBV, TRBD and TRBJ reference segments. Only V-J combinations with frequency above 0.0001, covering about 99% of repertoires, were analysed. The TCS score was defined as the ratio of F50 (clonal expansion) to E x V (chaos), calculated using BLOSUM62-based TCRdist between CDR3 peptides within each V-J. Welch's t-statistics and random forest reduced roughly 530 V-J features to roughly 13, which were used in a naive Bayes classifier (R e1071). Sample size was not statistically predetermined, and investigators were not blinded to group allocation. The paper reports TCR Vbeta CDR3 sequencing of fewer than 150 peripheral blood samples: under 45 ophthalmopathy, about 75 hyperthyroidism and around 17 progressor patients.

The source material was peripheral blood mononuclear cells (PBMCs), sampled at new diagnosis, from a patient treated with antithyroid drugs. The source of this sequence is a man aged 40-49 years with Graves disease. Donor details come from another sample of the same person, matched by shared clones. The chain joins TRBV7-2 to TRBJ2-1, with TRBD2 matching 8 junction bases. DNA sequence: TGTGCCAGCAGCTTAGCGGGGACTAGAGAGCAGTTCTTC. Translated, this gives CASSLAGTREQFF.